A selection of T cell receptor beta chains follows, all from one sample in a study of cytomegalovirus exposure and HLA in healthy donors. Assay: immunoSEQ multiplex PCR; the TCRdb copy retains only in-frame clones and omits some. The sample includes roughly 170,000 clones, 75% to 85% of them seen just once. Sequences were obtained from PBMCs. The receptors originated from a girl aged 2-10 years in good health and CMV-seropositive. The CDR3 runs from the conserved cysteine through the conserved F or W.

CASSGRGGESYGYTF 15 TRBJ1-2 TRBV12-1
CAISGGSFPDTQYF 14 TRBJ2-3 TRBV10-3
CASSQGGSVQETQYF 15 TRBJ2-5 TRBV6-6
CASGLKGGTDTQYF 14 TRBJ2-3 TRBV12-5
CASSNTGGNGYTF 13 TRBJ1-2 TRBV7-9
CASSPRRGGCTDTQYF 16 TRBJ2-3 TRBV7-8
CAGKKGMNTEAFF 13 TRBJ1-1 TRBV9
CASSYRGSTEAFF 13 TRBJ1-1 TRBV6-6
CASSTVGLLGYTF 13 TRBJ1-2 TRBV19
CASSDSRGMVGNTEAFF 17 TRBJ1-1 TRBV2
CASGDSFFPYEQYF 14 TRBJ2-7 TRBV25-1
CSVERDRDEQYF 12 TRBJ2-7 TRBV29-1
CAISERQGGIEANYGYTF 18 TRBJ1-2 TRBV10-3
CASSPSGEKLFF 12 TRBJ1-4 TRBV27
CAWQGQPNSPLHF 13 TRBJ1-6 TRBV30
CASGKLVGEQFF 12 TRBJ2-1 TRBV11-2
CASSVAGLAPYNEQFF 16 TRBJ2-1 TRBV9
CASSPGTGWFQHF 13 . TRBV9
CASSLVLAGASEQFF 15 TRBJ2-1 TRBV11-3
CSGFNNNEQFF 11 TRBJ2-1 TRBV20-1
CASSLVRTDTQYF 13 TRBJ2-3 TRBV13
CASKPMVGRRQGETEAFF 18 TRBJ1-1 TRBV28
CASTTGADNYGYIF 14 TRBJ1-2 TRBV9
CASSYPGQTYQETQYF 16 TRBJ2-5 TRBV6-7
CAISEQGAEKGEQYF 15 TRBJ2-7 TRBV10-3
CASSPRTGFPGELFF 15 TRBJ2-2 TRBV14
CASSQDSGTRTYEQYF 16 TRBJ2-7 TRBV4-2
CASSLRGQPQHF 12 TRBJ1-5 TRBV28
CASSRESDTQYF 12 TRBJ2-3 TRBV5-4
CASSKTGQGNRETQYF 16 TRBJ2-5 TRBV5-4
CASSLAGGSYEQYF 14 TRBJ2-7 TRBV5-1
CASSLQGGQAYEQYF 15 TRBJ2-7 TRBV18
CAISGWGTGAGNTIYF 16 TRBJ1-3 TRBV10-3
CASSQESGWGQPQHF 15 TRBJ1-5 TRBV4-2
CASSLNERANTGELFF 16 TRBJ2-2 TRBV7-8
CASSTRDRPFSYEQYF 16 TRBJ2-7 TRBV5-8
CASSLGQPPYEQYF 14 TRBJ2-7 TRBV5-1
CASAVRAFAGFRYGYTF 17 TRBJ1-2 TRBV6-4
CASSVVGGGGANVLTF 16 TRBJ2-6 TRBV9
CASSHRGNYEQYF 13 TRBJ2-7 TRBV14
CAWSELSGGEETQYF 15 TRBJ2-5 TRBV30
CASSSTQGFVNTEAFF 16 TRBJ1-1 TRBV7-8
CASSVGGPGGYEQYF 15 TRBJ2-7 TRBV9
CASSYTRVAEAFF 13 TRBJ1-1 TRBV6-5
CASSRRTGEVAFNNEQFF 18 TRBJ2-1 TRBV7-3
CASQRGAGGETQYF 14 TRBJ2-5 TRBV2
CASSSRTEATNEKLFF 16 TRBJ1-4 TRBV28
CASSSVSLAGGPDEQFF 17 TRBJ2-1 TRBV7-2
CASSLDRGVFTYGYTF 16 TRBJ1-2 TRBV5-4
CASSIFPDYGYTF 13 TRBJ1-2 TRBV19
CASSLNGLAMDTQYF 15 TRBJ2-3 TRBV7-2
CASSVDSDRISGNTIYF 17 TRBJ1-3 TRBV9